The 27 T cell receptor beta chains presented below share a single source sample, sequenced in a study of early T cells in non-severe SARS-CoV-2 infection. TCRdb reanalysed the 5' RACE reads using MiXCR and keeps one entry per CDR3 protein. Of fewer than 60,000 distinct CDR3 sequences listed, about a tenth were seen once; the top ten hold under 15%. Sequencing used whole blood. The origin of the receptors is an adult who was a healthcare worker with PCR-confirmed SARS-CoV-2 infection or an uninfected control (not recorded which).

This clonotype appeared once. The chain links TRBV7-2 to TRBJ2-5; perhaps TRBD1 as D (5 bases). The germline V gene has CDR1 SGHTA and CDR2 FQGNSA. This CDR3 comprises 15 residues. The germline V and J ends were trimmed by 5 bases and 0 bases, with 13 bases remaining between them. CDR3 coding DNA: TGTGCCAGCAGCCAAGCTGGGGCAAACCAAGAGACCCAGTACTTC. Translation gives CASSQAGANQETQYF.

In its sample, this clonotype was seen a few times. This chain links TRBV7-8 with TRBJ2-5; D possibly corresponds to TRBD2 (6 bases). This CDR3 is 14 amino acids long. With 3 bases removed from V and 5 bases from J, the gap between germline ends came to 13 bases. CDR1 and CDR2 from the germline V gene are SGHVS and FQNEAQ. This CDR3 reads CASSFLRTTETQYF. The DNA for the CDR3 is TGTGCCAGCAGCTTTCTTCGGACTACCGAGACCCAGTACTTC.

Many counts were recorded for this clonotype. The chain uses TRBV2 and TRBJ1-5, with D tentatively TRBD1 (5 bases). The CDR3 is made up of 15 amino acids. Germline CDR1 SNHLY, CDR2 FYNNEI. V gave up 5 bases and J gave up 1 base, with 12 bases separating them. CDR3 in amino acids: CASSSRVMSNQPQHF. The CDR3 DNA reads as TGTGCCAGCAGTTCCAGGGTGATGAGCAATCAGCCCCAGCATTTT.

This clonotype was recorded many times. The gene calls are TRBV7-6 and TRBJ2-3, with TRBD1 identical over 9 bases. Germline loops: CDR1 SGHVS, CDR2 FNYEAQ. This CDR3 is 17 amino acids long. V was pared by 2 bases and J by 3 bases, with 9 bases of the junction left unmatched. CDR3 coding DNA: TGTGCCAGCAGCTTATCTAAAAGGACAGGGGTAACAGATACGCAGTATTTT. Translated: CASSLSKRTGVTDTQYF.

This clonotype occurred many times. J is TRBJ2-1 and V is TRBV7-8, with unresolved D. This CDR3 has 14 residues. V was pared by 7 bases and J by 5 bases, with 15 bases between. The germline gives CDR1 SGHVS, CDR2 FQNEAQ. The CDR3 DNA reads as TGTGCCAGCAAAAGTTCGGCGGAGAACAATGAGCAGTTCTTC. Translated: CASKSSAENNEQFF.

Only a few counts were recorded for this clonotype. The chain links TRBV29-1 to TRBJ2-7; D remains ambiguous. The CDR3 runs 12 residues. The germline V and J ends were trimmed by 6 bases and 0 bases, with 9 bases remaining between them. The germline V gene encodes CDR1 SQVTM and CDR2 ANQGSEA. As DNA, the CDR3 is TGCAGCGTAGGACGAAACTCCTACGAGCAGTACTTC. Translated: CSVGRNSYEQYF.

This clonotype was detected many times. The V and J genes are TRBV15 and TRBJ1-6; a possible D gene is TRBD1 (6 bases). The CDR3 spans 14 residues. The V end lost 3 bases, the J end lost 4 bases, and 7 bases lay between the germline ends. Germline assignment: CDR1 LNHNV and CDR2 YYDKDF (reference sequence). CDR3 protein: CATSRDRYNSPLHF. The CDR3 bases are TGTGCCACCAGCAGGGACAGATATAATTCACCCCTCCACTTT.

This clonotype was recorded at least ten times. The chain recombines TRBV20-1 with TRBJ1-1; D remains ambiguous. Germline V gene lookup returns CDR1 DFQATT and CDR2 SNEGSKA (reference sequence). Between the trimmed V and J ends, which lost 3 bases and 3 bases, there was a span of 14 bases. This CDR3 has 14 amino acids. In DNA form, the CDR3 reads TGCAGTGCTAGCGGGGATTCTAGTCACACTGAAGCTTTCTTT. Translated: CSASGDSSHTEAFF.

This clonotype has a count of ten or more. The V and J genes are TRBV5-8 and TRBJ2-2; D call uncertain. The CDR3 is 15 amino acids. The ends were cut back, 0 bases at V and 4 bases at J, with 10 bases in the middle. CDR1 is SGHTS, CDR2 YDEGEE, per germline. Written as DNA, the CDR3 is TGTGCCAGCAGCTTGGAGGGTTTCGGCACCGGGGAGCTGTTTTTT. Translated: CASSLEGFGTGELFF.

This clonotype came up many times. The chain couples TRBV20-1 to TRBJ2-3, with 7 bases matching TRBD2. V dropped 6 bases and J dropped 5; count of bases not matched to a gene: 14. Germline-derived CDR1 and CDR2 are DFQATT and SNEGSKA (reference sequence). This CDR3 is 15 amino acids long. CDR3 region: CSALAASGVGDTQYF. Written as DNA, the CDR3 is TGCAGTGCCCTGGCCGCGAGCGGGGTTGGAGATACGCAGTATTTT.

The table lists this clonotype with many counts. The V and J genes are TRBV6-2 or TRBV6-3 and TRBJ2-2; D unclear. Germline CDR1 and CDR2: MNHEY and SVGEGT. Trimming stripped 6 bases from V and 6 bases from J, with 11 bases between. The CDR3 covers 13 residues. The CDR3 here is CASRINSAGELFF. The DNA for the CDR3 is TGTGCCAGCAGAATAAACAGCGCCGGGGAGCTGTTTTTT.

This clonotype was seen ten or more times. The chain employs TRBV2 and TRBJ1-5; TRBD1 might be the D (5 bases). Germline V gene lookup returns CDR1 SNHLY and CDR2 FYNNEI. The CDR3 extends over 13 amino acids. V lost 4 bases and J 1 base, leaving 5 bases between the germline ends. The CDR3 loop reads CASSAGSNQPQHF. CDR3 DNA: TGTGCCAGCAGTGCAGGGAGCAATCAGCCCCAGCATTTT.

The sample holds many counts of this clonotype. The V call is TRBV5-1, the J call TRBJ2-5, with unresolved D. The CDR3 has 14 residues. Trimming took 0 bases from V and 5 from J, leaving 11 bases between them. CDR1 SGHRS and CDR2 YFSETQ come from the germline V gene. CDR3 in DNA: TGCGCCAGCAGCTTGGGCTACCGGGTTGAGACCCAGTACTTC. This encodes CASSLGYRVETQYF.

The J gene is TRBJ2-3, the V gene TRBV20-1; 8 bases are shared with TRBD2. The germline gives CDR1 DFQATT, CDR2 SNEGSKA (reference sequence). The CDR3 length is 15 residues. With V trimmed by 3 bases and J by 0 bases, 5 bases remained unmatched. The CDR3 is CSASSKRESTDTQYF. The CDR3 DNA sequence: TGCAGTGCTAGCTCCAAGCGGGAGAGCACAGATACGCAGTATTTT.

The chain uses TRBV28 and TRBJ2-2; tentative D call: TRBD1 (6 bases). Germline V gene data show CDR1 as MDHEN and CDR2 as SYDVKM. V gave up 2 bases and J gave up 1 base, with 14 bases separating them. The length of the CDR3 is 17 residues. The CDR3 DNA follows: TGTGCCAGCAGTTTAGGCTCCGGGACACTGAACACCGGGGAGCTGTTTTTT. This translates into CASSLGSGTLNTGELFF.

The sample holds a few counts of this clonotype. The chain has TRBV29-1 and TRBJ1-5, with 10 bases matching TRBD1. The CDR3 contains 16 residues. J lost 2 bases, V lost 6 bases, and 10 bases had no gene match. Germline loops: CDR1 SQVTM, CDR2 ANQGSEA. For the CDR3, the DNA is TGCAGCGTGTCCGGGACAGGGGTAACGGGCAATCAGCCCCAGCATTTT. Its protein is CSVSGTGVTGNQPQHF.

The chain employs TRBV5-4 and TRBJ2-7, with a weak D call TRBD2 (5 bases). The CDR3 covers 15 residues. Trimming stripped 0 bases from V and 1 base from J, with 11 bases between. Germline V gives CDR1 SGHNT, CDR2 YYREEE (reference sequence). The CDR3 is CASSLEASRSYEQYF. The CDR3 DNA reads as TGTGCCAGCAGCTTGGAGGCTAGCCGATCCTACGAGCAGTACTTC.

With respect to this clonotype: A clone one base away is much larger, so this may be a read error. A read error is likely, as this CDR3 ends without the conserved phenylalanine or tryptophan. This chain connects TRBV28 to TRBJ2-7; D is uncertain. The V gene lost 4 bases and the J gene lost 0 bases, with 19 bases spanning the gap. CDR3 length: 17 residues. In germline, CDR1 is MDHEN, CDR2 SYDVKM. The CDR3 loop reads CASSSITSLTRSYEQYL. CDR3 coding DNA: TGTGCCAGCAGTTCTATTACCTCGCTGACTCGCTCCTACGAGCAGTACCTC.

In this sample, this clonotype turned up a few times. V gene TRBV20-1 combines with J gene TRBJ2-7; no reliable D call. Germline CDR1 DFQATT, CDR2 SNEGSKA (reference sequence). This CDR3 region has 13 residues. The germline V and J ends were trimmed by 3 bases and 0 bases, with 9 bases remaining between them. DNA for the CDR3: TGCAGTGCTAGGAAGCCTAGCTCCTACGAGCAGTACTTC. It codes for CSARKPSSYEQYF.

This clonotype was counted at least ten times. The rearrangement uses TRBV5-4 and TRBJ2-1; 11 bases agree with TRBD2. The CDR3 sequence is 13 residues long. J was trimmed by 8 bases and V by 6 bases; bases with no gene match: 4. Germline V gene data show CDR1 as SGHNT and CDR2 as YYREEE (reference sequence). The chain's CDR3 is CASTDSGRDEQFF. Here the CDR3 DNA reads TGTGCCAGCACCGATAGCGGGAGGGATGAGCAGTTCTTC.

This clonotype was detected many times. The V call is TRBV6-4, the J call TRBJ1-3; no reliable D call. The CDR3 has 14 residues. V was clipped by 5 bases and J by 0 bases, with 8 bases between them. Germline CDR1 MRHNA, CDR2 SNTAGT. CDR3 in amino acids: CASSTADSGNTIYF. In DNA, the CDR3 is TGTGCCAGCAGTACGGCCGACTCTGGAAACACCATATATTTT.

This clonotype was seen ten or more times. V usage is TRBV7-6 and J usage is TRBJ2-3; tentatively, D is TRBD2 (5 bases). V was pared by 2 bases and J by 3 bases, with 6 bases between. Germline values: CDR1 SGHVS, CDR2 FNYEAQ. The CDR3 extends over 13 amino acids. The CDR3 DNA follows: TGTGCCAGCAGCTTACGGAGGACAGATACGCAGTATTTT. It specifies CASSLRRTDTQYF.

The J gene is TRBJ2-5, the V gene TRBV6-2 or TRBV6-3; perhaps TRBD2 as D (6 bases). V was trimmed by 4 bases and J by 2 bases, leaving 11 bases between them. Germline V gives CDR1 MNHEY, CDR2 SVGEGT. The CDR3 is made up of 14 amino acids. CDR3 coding DNA: TGTGCCAGCAGTTCTTGGGGGGTACAAGAGACCCAGTACTTC. Its protein is CASSSWGVQETQYF.

To note about this clonotype: At one of its ends the junction is not consistent with the germline gene, which may arise from a read error. This CDR3 reads CASSSRLETSYNEQFF. The DNA for the CDR3 is TGTGCTAGCAGCTCCAGACTCGAAACCTCCTACAATGAGCAGTTCTTC. The chain couples TRBV7-7 to TRBJ2-1; no definite D call. The CDR3 consists of 16 residues. CDR1 and CDR2 from the germline V gene are SSHAT and FNYEAQ (reference sequence).

This sequence joins TRBV7-2 and TRBJ2-3; no clear D gene. Germline CDR1 reads SGHTA; CDR2 reads FQGNSA. Trimming stripped 0 bases from V and 1 base from J, with 5 bases between. The CDR3 contains 14 residues. CDR3 in amino acids: CASSLAVRTDTQYF. The CDR3 DNA sequence: TGTGCCAGCAGCTTAGCGGTCCGCACAGATACGCAGTATTTT.

The sample holds many counts of this clonotype. The chain links TRBV5-4 to TRBJ1-1; perhaps TRBD1 as D (6 bases). CDR3 length equals 14 residues. Between the trimmed V and J ends, which lost 3 bases and 1 base, there was a span of 10 bases. Per germline, CDR1 SGHNT and CDR2 YYREEE (reference sequence). The CDR3 loop reads CASSWMGANTEAFF. CDR3 DNA sequence: TGTGCCAGCAGCTGGATGGGGGCGAACACTGAAGCTTTCTTT.

This clonotype has only a few counts. The chain couples TRBV5-5 to TRBJ2-3; no firm D call. The CDR3 contains 14 residues. Germline CDR1 reads SGHKS; CDR2 reads YYEKEE (reference sequence). The ends were cut back, 0 bases at V and 0 bases at J, with 5 bases in the middle. The CDR3 nucleotides are TGTGCCAGCAGCTTGGTTGGGAGCACAGATACGCAGTATTTT. This codes for CASSLVGSTDTQYF. Filled out from reference TRBV5-5 and TRBJ2-3, the complete variable domain reads DAGVTQSPTHLIKTRGQQVTLRCSPISGHKSVSWYQQVLGQGPQFIFQYYEKEERGRGNFPDRFSARQFPNYSSELNVNALLLGDSALYLCASSLVGSTDTQYFGPGTRLTVL.